Listed here are 28 T cell receptor beta chains from one sample, sequenced in a study of control samples from healthy donors and cancer patients. The assay was immunoSEQ multiplex PCR, and TCRdb's table has in-frame clones only and misses some. Of about 130,000 clones in the sample, 85% to 95% were seen once. Sequencing was performed on PBMCs. The receptors shown here come from a man aged 55 to 70 with colorectal cancer.

This rearrangement joins TRBV18 to TRBJ1-2; D possibly corresponds to TRBD1 (6 bases). CDR1 KGHSH and CDR2 LQKENI come from the germline V gene. This CDR3 is built from 14 residues. Trimming took off 3 bases at V and 6 bases at J, with 14 bases between the two ends. The CDR3 spells CASSPREGGDGYTF. In DNA form, the CDR3 reads TGTGCCAGCTCACCCCGGGAGGGGGGCGATGGCTACACCTTC.

The chain couples TRBV6-5 to TRBJ1-1; TRBD1 aligns across 7 bases. V lost 8 bases and J lost 4; bases outside the gene matches: 13. CDR3 size: 15 residues. Germline CDR1 is MNHEY and CDR2 is SVGAGI. In nucleotides, the CDR3 is TGTGCCAGCGCCGGGGACAGCTCGGTCGGCACTGAAGCTTTCTTT. Translation gives CASAGDSSVGTEAFF.

The V gene is TRBV3-1 (or the pseudogene TRBV3-2), the J gene TRBJ1-1; no firm D call. V was pared by 4 bases and J by 1 base, with 10 bases between. CDR1 is LGHDT, CDR2 YNNKEL, per germline (reference sequence). The CDR3 sequence is 14 residues long. CDR3 nucleotide sequence: TGTGCCAGCAGCCGAGTGGACCGGAACACTGAAGCTTTCTTT. Translating gives CASSRVDRNTEAFF.

The chain combines TRBV5-8 with TRBJ1-1, with D possibly TRBD1 on 5 matching bases. CDR1 is SGHTS and CDR2 is YDEGEE in the germline V gene. The germline V and J ends were trimmed by 5 bases and 4 bases, with 15 bases remaining between them. The CDR3 is 14 amino acids. The CDR3 nucleotides read TGTGCCAGCAGTTCGGGGGTTAGGGGCACTGAAGCTTTCTTT. This translates into CASSSGVRGTEAFF.

The CDR3, as DNA: TGTGCCAGCAGCGTTCGTACAGGGAATCGAGAGACCCAGTACTTC. Its translation is CASSVRTGNRETQYF. This rearrangement joins TRBV9 to TRBJ2-5; D might be TRBD1 (6 bases). The germline V and J ends were trimmed by 2 bases and 4 bases, with 15 bases remaining between them. CDR3 length equals 15 residues. CDR1 and CDR2 (germline): SGDLS, YYNGEE. Complete variable domain (other parts from reference TRBV9 and TRBJ2-5): DSGVTQTPKHLITATGQRVTLRCSPRSGDLSVYWYQQSLDQGLQFLIQYYNGEERAKGNILERFSAQQFPDLHSELNLSSLELGDSALYFCASSVRTGNRETQYFGPGTRLLVL.

This clone was observed once. The J gene is TRBJ1-2, the V gene TRBV10-3, with D possibly matching TRBD1 (5 bases). Germline V gives CDR1 ENHRY, CDR2 SYGVKD. The germline V and J ends were trimmed by 8 bases and 4 bases, with 17 bases remaining between them. The CDR3 is 14 residues long. The CDR3 region has the DNA TGTGCCATCCGGGGGGGTGCACATACCTATGGCTACACCTTC. It encodes CAIRGGAHTYGYTF.

The CDR3 protein is CASSQHKRNTEAFF. CDR3 sequence (DNA): TGTGCCAGCAGCCAACACAAGAGGAACACTGAAGCTTTCTTT. The chain has TRBV3-1 (or the pseudogene TRBV3-2) and TRBJ1-1; D not resolved. The V and J ends lost 2 bases and 1 base respectively, with 8 bases between them. Germline assignment: CDR1 LGHDT and CDR2 YNNKEL (reference sequence). This CDR3 is 14 amino acids long.

V and J are TRBV5-1 and TRBJ2-7, with 8 bases that match TRBD2. There are 14 residues in the CDR3. Germline V CDR1 and CDR2: SGHRS, YFSETQ. The junction had 7 bases not matched to a gene; V was cut back by 4 bases and J by 4 bases. The CDR3 nucleotides read TGCGCCAGCAGCCAGACTAGCGCGACTTACGAGCAGTACTTC. Encoded protein: CASSQTSATYEQYF. The full variable domain, with the rest looked up from reference TRBV5-1 and TRBJ2-7, is KAGVTQTPRYLIKTRGQQVTLSCSPISGHRSVSWYQQTPGQGLQFLFEYFSETQRNKGNFPGRFSGRQFSNSRSEMNVSTLELGDSALYLCASSQTSATYEQYFGPGTRLTVT.

The gene calls are TRBV6-5 and TRBJ1-2; 8 bases map to TRBD1. This CDR3 is built from 15 residues. CDR1 is MNHEY and CDR2 is SVGAGI in the germline V gene. V gave up 6 bases and J gave up 8 bases; unmatched junction bases: 14. The CDR3 spells CASSNPGQGVDGYTF. The DNA of the CDR3 is TGTGCCAGCAGCAACCCTGGACAGGGAGTGGACGGCTACACCTTC.

CDR3: CATSDPRVSGANVLTF. For the CDR3, the DNA is TGTGCCACCAGTGACCCCAGGGTCTCTGGGGCCAACGTCCTGACTTTC. The V gene is TRBV24-1, the J gene TRBJ2-6, with TRBD1 as a possible D gene (5 bases). Germline lookup yields CDR1 KGHDR and CDR2 SFDVKD. V dropped 4 bases and J dropped 0 bases, with 9 bases sitting between them. The CDR3 sequence is 16 residues long.

The chain's CDR3 is CATRTVNTEAFF. The CDR3 coding sequence is TGTGCCACCAGGACAGTCAACACTGAAGCTTTCTTT. The chain couples TRBV6-5 to TRBJ1-1, with a tentative D call TRBD1 (6 bases). V was clipped by 10 bases and J by 2 bases, with 11 bases between them. The CDR3 spans 12 residues. Germline-derived CDR1 and CDR2 are MNHEY and SVGAGI.

Only one count was recorded for this clone. The gene calls are TRBV6-4 and TRBJ2-2, with D unresolved. Per the germline V gene, CDR1 is MRHNA and CDR2 is SNTAGT. This CDR3 has 13 residues. V was shortened by 5 bases and J by 5 bases, with 9 bases between the two germline ends. The CDR3: CASSSDSTGELFF. CDR3 bases: TGTGCCAGCAGTAGTGACTCAACCGGGGAGCTGTTTTTT.

This sequence joins TRBV24-1 and TRBJ1-2, with D unclear. The CDR3 consists of 13 residues. From germline, CDR1 is KGHDR and CDR2 SFDVKD. Trimming stripped 4 bases from V and 2 bases from J, with 7 bases between. CDR3 region: CATSEAANYGYTF. In DNA form, the CDR3 reads TGTGCCACCAGTGAGGCTGCCAACTATGGCTACACCTTC.

This chain connects TRBV5-1 to TRBJ1-4; 9 nucleotides align to TRBD1. The germline CDR1 and CDR2 sequences are SGHRS and YFSETQ. The CDR3 runs 15 residues. The V and J ends lost 5 bases and 8 bases, in that order; junction bases with no gene match: 10. The DNA of the CDR3 is TGCGCCAGCAGGTATACAGGGGGCGCCCAGGAAAAACTGTTTTTT. As protein: CASRYTGGAQEKLFF.

The V and J genes are TRBV7-2 and TRBJ1-2, with 7 bases lining up with TRBD1. CDR3 length: 13 amino acids. V trimming: 4 bases; J trimming: 8 bases; junction bases outside the gene matches: 7. CDR1 is SGHTA and CDR2 is FQGNSA in the germline V gene. The CDR3 DNA is TGTGCCAGCAGCTCGGGACAGTGGGGGGGCTACACCTTC. Protein product: CASSSGQWGGYTF. Filled out from reference TRBV7-2 and TRBJ1-2, the complete variable domain reads GAGVSQSPSNKVTEKGKDVELRCDPISGHTALYWYRQSLGQGLEFLIYFQGNSAPDKSGLPSDRFSAERTGGSVSTLTIQRTQQEDSAVYLCASSSGQWGGYTFGSGTRLTVV.

This clone was found once. J is TRBJ2-1 and V is TRBV14; 9 bases line up with TRBD1. V gave up 4 bases and J gave up 7 bases; unmatched junction bases: 5. The CDR3 covers 14 residues. The germline gives CDR1 SGHDN, CDR2 FVKESK. CDR3 sequence (DNA): TGTGCCAGCAGCCCTCGGACAGGGGCGAATGAGCAGTTCTTC. Its protein product is CASSPRTGANEQFF.

This chain connects TRBV28 to TRBJ2-7; 12 positions match TRBD2. Germline V lookup: CDR1 MDHEN, CDR2 SYDVKM. The trim removed 7 bases at V and 0 bases at J, leaving 4 bases unmatched. This CDR3 region has 15 residues. The CDR3 here is CASKTSGGNSYEQYF. The CDR3 coding sequence is TGTGCCAGCAAAACTAGCGGGGGGAACTCCTACGAGCAGTACTTC.

The CDR3 DNA reads TGCAGCGTTGAAGATGGGGCGGGGGCAACCCTCCACTTT. It codes for CSVEDGAGATLHF. The J gene is TRBJ1-6, the V gene TRBV29-1; possibly TRBD1 for D (6 bases). This CDR3 has 13 amino acids. The germline V gene has CDR1 SQVTM and CDR2 ANQGSEA. V lost 0 bases to trimming and J lost 14 bases, with 14 bases between them. Full variable domain (outside the CDR3, taken from reference TRBV29-1 and TRBJ1-6): SAVISQKPSRDICQRGTSLTIQCQVDSQVTMMFWYRQQPGQSLTLIATANQGSEATYESGFVIDKFPISRPNLTFSTLTVSNMSPEDSSIYLCSVEDGAGATLHFGNGTRLTVT.

This CDR3 reads CASSDHVGRGGNQPQHF. Here the CDR3 DNA reads TGTGCCAGCAGTGATCATGTTGGCCGGGGTGGAAATCAGCCCCAGCATTTT. V and J are TRBV6-1 and TRBJ1-5, with unresolved D. Germline CDR1 MNHNS, CDR2 SASEGT. The length of the CDR3 is 17 residues. The ends were cut back, 3 bases at V and 4 bases at J, with 19 bases in the middle.

This clone appeared a single time. The chain joins TRBV19 to TRBJ1-1; 10 bases fit TRBD1. There are 14 residues in the CDR3. The germline V gene encodes CDR1 LNHDA and CDR2 SQIVND (reference sequence). V lost 6 bases, J lost 6 bases, and 7 bases stayed unmatched. The CDR3 DNA is TGTGCCAGTAGAAGGGACAGGGGCCCCTCTGAAGCTTTCTTT. It codes for CASRRDRGPSEAFF.

This clone appeared once. The chain joins TRBV19 to TRBJ1-5, with D unresolved. V was cut by 3 bases and J by 5 bases, with 5 bases left in between. Germline CDR1 reads LNHDA; CDR2 reads SQIVND (reference sequence). The CDR3 is made up of 12 amino acids. The CDR3 reads CASSILYQPQHF. The CDR3 DNA reads as TGTGCCAGTAGTATTCTCTATCAGCCCCAGCATTTT.

The rearrangement uses TRBV6-2 or TRBV6-3 and TRBJ2-5; D could derive from TRBD1 or TRBD2 (6 bases each). Germline CDR1 reads MNHEY; CDR2 reads SVGEGT. V dropped 4 bases and J dropped 7 bases, with 22 bases sitting between them. The CDR3 extends over 16 amino acids. Here the CDR3 DNA reads TGTGCCAGCAGTTCTCCGACTCTCCGGGGGCTAGGGACCCAGTACTTC. This sequence encodes CASSSPTLRGLGTQYF.

The chain employs TRBV5-1 and TRBJ2-7; maybe TRBD2 (6 bases). CDR1 is SGHRS, CDR2 YFSETQ, per germline. Trimming removed 3 bases at V and 0 bases at J, with 10 bases between. The CDR3 is 14 residues long. The chain's CDR3 is CASSSHGGSYEQYF. DNA for the CDR3: TGCGCCAGCAGCTCCCACGGGGGCTCCTACGAGCAGTACTTC.

The gene calls are TRBV19 and TRBJ2-2, with D possibly TRBD2 on 5 matching bases. Germline lookup yields CDR1 LNHDA and CDR2 SQIVND (reference sequence). The CDR3 sequence is 14 residues long. Trimming shortened V by 5 bases and J by 5 bases, and 12 bases separated the two germline ends. The CDR3 spells CASSWGSGTGELFF. DNA for the CDR3: TGTGCCAGTAGTTGGGGATCGGGGACCGGGGAGCTGTTTTTT.

The rearrangement links TRBV6-5 to TRBJ1-2; TRBD1 agrees at 7 bases. From germline, CDR1 is MNHEY and CDR2 SVGAGI. With V trimmed by 8 bases and J by 2 bases, 8 bases remained unmatched. This CDR3 contains 14 residues. CDR3 region: CASLAGQMNYGYTF. Written as DNA, the CDR3 is TGTGCCAGCCTAGCGGGACAGATGAACTATGGCTACACCTTC.

The CDR3 region is CASSIQRNNGYTF. CDR3 in DNA: TGTGCCAGTAGTATTCAACGGAACAATGGCTACACCTTC. This sequence joins TRBV19 and TRBJ1-2; D is undetermined. In germline, CDR1 is LNHDA, CDR2 SQIVND (reference sequence). This CDR3 has 13 amino acids. The germline V and J ends were trimmed by 3 bases and 6 bases, with 11 bases remaining between them.

As regards this clone: At the DNA level, this CDR3 is encoded by other sequences in the same sample as well. V and J are TRBV18 and TRBJ2-2; D unclear. This CDR3 has 14 amino acids. V was clipped by 1 base and J by 1 base, with 4 bases between them. CDR1 KGHSH and CDR2 LQKENI come from the germline V gene. DNA for the CDR3: TGTGCCAGCTCACCACAAGGGAACACCGGGGAGCTGTTTTTT. Translated: CASSPQGNTGELFF.

The chain carries TRBV7-2 and TRBJ1-2; 9 bases agree with TRBD1. The germline CDR1 and CDR2 sequences are SGHTA and FQGNSA. Losses at the gene ends were 9 bases for V and 7 bases for J; bases not matched to a gene: 12. The CDR3 runs to 14 residues. CDR3 loop: CASFFQQGAGGYTF. The CDR3 region has the DNA TGTGCCAGTTTCTTTCAACAGGGGGCGGGTGGCTACACCTTC.